This TCR beta chain was retrieved from a study of blood T cell repertoires in COVID-19. In the source study's methods: Quantification of nucleated cells was approximated via reference gene primer amplification. The assay was immunoSEQ multiplex PCR, and TCRdb's table has in-frame clones only and misses some. V, J and clone size are those of that table, while D and trimming were read from the DNA. The sample comprises 70,000 or so clones, 86% of which are singletons, and roughly 3.9% rests with the top ten. This clone was detected a few times. Specimen: peripheral blood. The sequence was obtained from a man between 65 and 85 years old with active COVID-19.

The CDR3 is CASSQVGLVGGEQFF. CDR3 coding DNA: TGTGCCAGCAGCCAAGTCGGACTAGTAGGGGGTGAGCAGTTCTTC. V gene TRBV14 combines with J gene TRBJ2-1; D might be TRBD2 (7 bases). Trimming removed 1 base from V and 9 bases from J, with 16 bases in between. This CDR3 comprises 15 residues. CDR1 SGHDN and CDR2 FVKESK come from the germline V gene.